This section outlines one TCR beta chain sequence together with its context. The data were obtained in a study of T cell responses to AZD1222 COVID-19 vaccine. Overall study: Pooled samples include second doses given at about 4 or 12 weeks.

Germline CDR1 reads SNHLY; CDR2 reads FYNNEI. The V and J ends lost 7 bases and 5 bases respectively, with 8 bases between them. The CDR3 covers 11 residues. This table comes from immunoSEQ multiplex PCR, and its TCRdb copy is limited to in-frame clones, with some not included. The sample lists 82,000 or so clones, around nine tenths occurring once. This specimen was peripheral blood, taken on day 0 of AZD1222 vaccination. This clonotype originated in an adult in good health. The chain employs TRBV2 and TRBJ2-5, with D uncertain. This CDR3 reads CASTIVETQYF. CDR3 nucleotide sequence: TGTGCCAGCACGATTGTGGAGACCCAGTACTTC.